In its sample, the clone carrying this T cell receptor (beta chain) was seen a few times. Its specificity is not known. The CDR3 totals 14 residues. V dropped 6 bases and J dropped 5 bases, with 16 bases sitting between them. Germline V gives CDR1 MNHEY, CDR2 SVGAGI. The sample originates from a study of cytomegalovirus exposure and HLA in healthy donors. On the study more broadly: An analysis done earlier identified 90 million to 120 million unique TCR beta sequences from 200 million or so T cells. Roughly 80 million unique TCRs from HLA-typed donors made up an early data release. Study conclusions and caveats: Later analysis demonstrated an association between a missense DCLRE1C variant and TCR beta V- and J-gene trimming.

A multiplex PCR was run with 60 Vbeta primers and 13 Jbeta primers. Produced via immunoSEQ multiplex PCR; TCRdb's table is partial and in-frame only. The table has under 200,000 clones, about 80% seen once. The chain joins TRBV6-5 to TRBJ1-1; D might be TRBD1 (5 bases). The receptor comes from a woman in her fifties or sixties in good health and CMV-seronegative. Sequencing was carried out using PBMCs. The CDR3: CASRDRLGQTEAFF. CDR3 DNA: TGTGCCAGCAGGGATAGACTGGGGCAGACTGAAGCTTTCTTT.